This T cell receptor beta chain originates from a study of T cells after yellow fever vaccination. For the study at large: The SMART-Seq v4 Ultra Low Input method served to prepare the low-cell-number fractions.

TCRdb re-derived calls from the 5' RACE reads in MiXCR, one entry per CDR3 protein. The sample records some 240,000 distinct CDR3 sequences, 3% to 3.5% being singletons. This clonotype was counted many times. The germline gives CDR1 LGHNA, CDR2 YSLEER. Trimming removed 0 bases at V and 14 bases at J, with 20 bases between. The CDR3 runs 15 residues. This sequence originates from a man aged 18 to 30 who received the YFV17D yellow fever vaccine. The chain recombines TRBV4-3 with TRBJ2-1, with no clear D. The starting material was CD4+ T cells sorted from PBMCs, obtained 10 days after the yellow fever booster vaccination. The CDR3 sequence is CASSQDRNRRASEFF. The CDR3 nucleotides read TGCGCCAGCAGCCAAGATAGAAATCGACGGGCCTCGGAGTTCTTC.